These 3 T cell receptor beta chains were all obtained from the same sample, sequenced in a study of T cells after posttransplantation cyclophosphamide. The repertoire was sequenced with immunoSEQ multiplex PCR; TCRdb's copy has only in-frame clones and lacks some. The table records tens of thousands of clones, around 94% of them present only once. Sequencing was performed on PBMCs. The receptors here all came from a woman in her forties or fifties in good health and a related stem cell transplant donor.

The chain has TRBV10-1 and TRBJ1-5; D perhaps matches TRBD1 (5 bases). CDR1 and CDR2 (germline): WNHNN, SYGVQD (reference sequence). V lost 8 bases to trimming and J lost 1 base, with 21 bases between them. The CDR3 is 17 residues long. This CDR3 is CASRGRSLQGSNQPQHF. CDR3 sequence (DNA): TGCGCCAGCCGAGGCAGGTCGTTGCAGGGAAGCAATCAGCCCCAGCATTTT.

CDR3: CASSRGRTEAFF. The CDR3 DNA reads as TGTGCCAGCAGTAGGGGTCGTACTGAAGCTTTCTTT. The chain combines TRBV11-2 with TRBJ1-1; D might be TRBD1 (5 bases). The germline V gene encodes CDR1 SGHAT and CDR2 FQNNGV. The CDR3 length is 12 residues. Trimming cost V 6 bases and J 5 bases, with 10 bases left between them. Full variable domain (rest looked up from reference TRBV11-2 and TRBJ1-1): EAGVAQSPRYKIIEKRQSVAFWCNPISGHATLYWYQQILGQGPKLLIQFQNNGVVDDSQLPKDRFSAERLKGVDSTLKIQPAKLEDSAVYLCASSRGRTEAFFGQGTRLTVV.

This chain connects TRBV5-6 to TRBJ2-7; D not resolved. The CDR3 sequence is 11 residues long. V lost 5 bases, J lost 3 bases, and 6 bases lay in between. Germline assignment: CDR1 SGHDT and CDR2 YYEEEE. The CDR3 loop is CASSRSYEQYF. CDR3 bases: TGTGCCAGCAGTCGGAGCTACGAGCAGTACTTC. The full variable domain, rest sourced from reference TRBV5-6 and TRBJ2-7, is DAGVTQSPTHLIKTRGQQVTLRCSPKSGHDTVSWYQQALGQGPQFIFQYYEEEERQRGNFPDRFSGHQFPNYSSELNVNALLLGDSALYLCASSRSYEQYFGPGTRLTVT.